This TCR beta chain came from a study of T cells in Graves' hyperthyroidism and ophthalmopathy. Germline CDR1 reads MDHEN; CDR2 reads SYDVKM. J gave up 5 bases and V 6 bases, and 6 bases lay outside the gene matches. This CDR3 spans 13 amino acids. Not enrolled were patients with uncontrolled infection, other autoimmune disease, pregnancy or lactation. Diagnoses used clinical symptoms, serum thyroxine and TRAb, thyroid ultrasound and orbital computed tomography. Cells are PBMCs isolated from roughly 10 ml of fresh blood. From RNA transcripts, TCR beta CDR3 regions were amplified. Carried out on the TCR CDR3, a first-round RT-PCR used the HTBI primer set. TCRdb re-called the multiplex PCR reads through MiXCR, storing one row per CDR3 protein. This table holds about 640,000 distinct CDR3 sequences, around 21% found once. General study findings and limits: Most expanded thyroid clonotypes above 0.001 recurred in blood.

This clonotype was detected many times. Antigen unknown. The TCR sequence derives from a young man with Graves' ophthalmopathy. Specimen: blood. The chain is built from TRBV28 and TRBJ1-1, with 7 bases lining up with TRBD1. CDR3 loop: CASSGQATTEAFF. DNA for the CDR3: TGTGCCAGCAGCGGACAGGCCACGACTGAAGCTTTCTTT.